This entry lists 20 T cell receptor beta chains sequenced from one sample in a study of OX40 agonist ivuxolimab in advanced cancers. The repertoire was sequenced with immunoSEQ multiplex PCR; TCRdb's copy has only in-frame clones and lacks some. The table records 35,000 to 45,000 clones, around 89% of them present only once. Material: CD4+ or CD8+ T cells sorted from blood, obtained in a trial of the OX40 agonist ivuxolimab. The receptors shown here come from an adult with an advanced solid tumor such as melanoma, head and neck, liver or kidney cancer.

This chain links TRBV5-6 with TRBJ2-5, with TRBD1 matching over 7 bases. Germline V gene lookup returns CDR1 SGHDT and CDR2 YYEEEE. This CDR3 has 15 residues. Trimming took 2 bases from V and 3 from J; bases not matched to a gene: 7. The CDR3 DNA reads TGTGCCAGCAGCTTCCCTCGACAGGGAGAAGAGACCCAGTACTTC. Translation gives CASSFPRQGEETQYF. Looking up the rest from reference TRBV5-6 and TRBJ2-5 gives the full variable domain: DAGVTQSPTHLIKTRGQQVTLRCSPKSGHDTVSWYQQALGQGPQFIFQYYEEEERQRGNFPDRFSGHQFPNYSSELNVNALLLGDSALYLCASSFPRQGEETQYFGPGTRLLVL.

The chain recombines TRBV10-3 with TRBJ1-3; D is perhaps TRBD1 (5 bases). There are 14 residues in the CDR3. Trimming removed 8 bases from V and 0 bases from J, with 11 bases in between. Germline CDR1 reads ENHRY; CDR2 reads SYGVKD. CDR3 nucleotides: TGTGCCATCTTATGGGGGGGCTCTGGAAACACCATATATTTT. Amino acids: CAILWGGSGNTIYF.

The V call is TRBV11-2, the J call TRBJ2-7; tentatively, D is TRBD2 (6 bases). This CDR3 is built from 13 residues. The V end lost 8 bases, the J end lost 5 bases, and 16 bases lay between the germline ends. Germline lookup yields CDR1 SGHAT and CDR2 FQNNGV. The chain's CDR3 is CASGPLARHEQYF. CDR3 sequence (DNA): TGTGCCAGCGGGCCACTAGCACGCCACGAGCAGTACTTC.

The chain couples TRBV6-5 to TRBJ1-1; D call uncertain. CDR1 and CDR2 from the germline V gene are MNHEY and SVGAGI. V lost 7 bases and J lost 5, with 17 bases in between. The CDR3 covers 14 residues. Here the CDR3 DNA reads TGTGCCAGCATCCACAGTTTCCCGGGGACTGAAGCTTTCTTT. Protein product: CASIHSFPGTEAFF.

This clone was counted between two and nine times. This chain connects TRBV13 to TRBJ2-1; either TRBD1 or TRBD2 may fit D (5 bases each). Germline loops: CDR1 PRHDT, CDR2 FYEKMQ (reference sequence). The CDR3 covers 15 residues. The V and J ends lost 7 bases and 0 bases respectively, with 13 bases between them. The chain's CDR3 is CASTGWESSYNEQFF. DNA of the CDR3: TGTGCCAGCACAGGGTGGGAGAGCTCCTACAATGAGCAGTTCTTC.

This chain links TRBV9 with TRBJ1-2; D call uncertain. Trimming took off 4 bases at V and 0 bases at J, with 13 bases between the two ends. This CDR3 has 15 amino acids. CDR1 and CDR2 (germline): SGDLS, YYNGEE. CDR3 nucleotides: TGTGCCAGCAGCTCACACACTGCAACTAACTATGGCTACACCTTC. Translation gives CASSSHTATNYGYTF. The entire variable domain, with the rest obtained from reference TRBV9 and TRBJ1-2, is as follows: DSGVTQTPKHLITATGQRVTLRCSPRSGDLSVYWYQQSLDQGLQFLIQYYNGEERAKGNILERFSAQQFPDLHSELNLSSLELGDSALYFCASSSHTATNYGYTFGSGTRLTVV.

This clone was counted a single time. The chain employs TRBV7-2 and TRBJ2-5; 7 bases map to TRBD2. V shed 5 bases and J 3 bases; nucleotides not matched to a gene: 12. The CDR3 has 16 residues. The V gene's germline CDR1 is SGHTA and CDR2 FQGNSA. CDR3 coding DNA: TGTGCCAGCAGCCCCGGGGGACTATTCTTAGAAGAGACCCAGTACTTC. It is translated as CASSPGGLFLEETQYF.

This clone was recorded only once. This chain connects TRBV9 to TRBJ2-2; a weak D match, TRBD2 (5 bases). The CDR3 is 16 residues long. Germline loops: CDR1 SGDLS, CDR2 YYNGEE. The V end was cut by 0 bases, the J end by 3 bases, with 12 bases between. CDR3: CASSVEGSAYTGELFF. In nucleotides, the CDR3 is TGTGCCAGCAGCGTAGAGGGTAGCGCTTACACCGGGGAGCTGTTTTTT. Drawing the rest from reference TRBV9 and TRBJ2-2, the complete variable domain is DSGVTQTPKHLITATGQRVTLRCSPRSGDLSVYWYQQSLDQGLQFLIQYYNGEERAKGNILERFSAQQFPDLHSELNLSSLELGDSALYFCASSVEGSAYTGELFFGEGSRLTVL.

V and J are TRBV2 and TRBJ1-3; D unresolved. V was shortened by 1 base and J by 2 bases, with 9 bases between the two germline ends. This CDR3 comprises 15 residues. Germline V gives CDR1 SNHLY, CDR2 FYNNEI. As DNA, the CDR3 is TGTGCCAGCAGTGAAGGTGGTTCAGCTGGAAACACCATATATTTT. It yields the protein CASSEGGSAGNTIYF.

The chain has TRBV11-2 and TRBJ2-7, with 7 bases fitting TRBD2. Germline CDR1 SGHAT, CDR2 FQNNGV. There are 16 residues in the CDR3. Trimming at V came to 0 bases and at J to 0 bases, leaving 5 bases not matched to a gene. CDR3 DNA: TGTGCCAGCAGCTTAGAGTCTAGCGGTAGCTCCTACGAGCAGTACTTC. It is translated as CASSLESSGSSYEQYF.

This sequence joins TRBV19 and TRBJ2-7; TRBD1 agrees at 8 bases. The CDR3 spans 11 residues. From germline, CDR1 is LNHDA and CDR2 SQIVND (reference sequence). The V gene end was trimmed by 9 bases and the J gene end by 3 bases; junction bases not matched to a gene: 1. The CDR3 loop reads CASGQGYEQYF. The CDR3 DNA sequence: TGTGCCAGCGGACAGGGCTACGAGCAGTACTTC.

V gene TRBV28 combines with J gene TRBJ2-1; D perhaps matches TRBD2 (6 bases). V was pared by 1 base and J by 8 bases, with 24 bases between. Germline CDR1 MDHEN, CDR2 SYDVKM. The CDR3 contains 18 residues. For the CDR3, the DNA is TGTGCCAGCAGTTTATCGAACCCGTTAGCGGACCCGGAGGATGAGCAGTTCTTC. This translates into CASSLSNPLADPEDEQFF.

The chain has TRBV7-9 and TRBJ1-3; a possible D gene is TRBD1 (5 bases). Deletions cut 6 bases from V and 0 bases from J, with 12 bases between. The CDR3 spans 15 residues. CDR1 is SEHNR and CDR2 is FQNEAQ in the germline V gene (reference sequence). The DNA of the CDR3 is TGTGCCAGCAGTCCTGGGACTTCCTCTGGAAACACCATATATTTT. It specifies CASSPGTSSGNTIYF.

This chain connects TRBV9 to TRBJ2-7; D might be TRBD2 (6 bases). The CDR3 spans 16 residues. Trimming left V 0 bases short and J 3 bases short, with 16 bases between. From germline, CDR1 is SGDLS and CDR2 YYNGEE. Written as DNA, the CDR3 is TGTGCCAGCAGCGTAGAAGAAGCGGGTTTACTCTACGAGCAGTACTTC. It encodes CASSVEEAGLLYEQYF.

The J gene is TRBJ2-1, the V gene TRBV19; 9 bases match TRBD2. This CDR3 is built from 17 residues. The J segment lost 1 base and the V segment lost 3 bases, leaving 7 bases of the junction unmatched. CDR1 is LNHDA, CDR2 SQIVND, per germline (reference sequence). Written as DNA, the CDR3 is TGTGCCAGTAGTATCGATCAAGCGGGAGGATCCTACAATGAGCAGTTCTTC. The encoded protein is CASSIDQAGGSYNEQFF.

This chain links TRBV7-3 with TRBJ2-1; 7 bases agree with TRBD2. The CDR3 is 13 amino acids. The ends lost 5 bases at V and 3 bases at J; junction bases unmatched: 1. The germline V gene has CDR1 SGHTA and CDR2 FQGTGA. In DNA form, the CDR3 reads TGTGCCAGCAGCACGGGGGGCTACAATGAGCAGTTCTTC. Translated: CASSTGGYNEQFF.

The chain couples TRBV28 to TRBJ2-5; 9 bases line up with TRBD1. With 2 bases clipped from V and 5 bases from J, the junction kept 0 bases outside the gene matches. Germline-derived CDR1 and CDR2 are MDHEN and SYDVKM. The CDR3 runs 13 residues. The CDR3 protein is CASSLGTGETQYF. For the CDR3, the DNA is TGTGCCAGCAGTTTAGGGACAGGGGAGACCCAGTACTTC.

The chain has TRBV19 and TRBJ2-7; tentative D call: TRBD1 (6 bases). Trimming took 5 bases from V and 2 from J, leaving 13 bases between them. The germline V gene has CDR1 LNHDA and CDR2 SQIVND (reference sequence). The CDR3 has 14 residues. This CDR3 reads CASSFGQTPYEQYF. CDR3 sequence (DNA): TGTGCCAGTAGTTTCGGACAGACCCCCTACGAGCAGTACTTC.

The V gene is TRBV6-5, the J gene TRBJ2-7; 10 bases map to TRBD1. After removal of 2 bases from V and 2 bases from J, the junction contained 0 bases not matched to a gene. The CDR3 spans 14 residues. The V gene's germline CDR1 is MNHEY and CDR2 SVGAGI. The CDR3 sequence: CASSYGTGAYEQYF. The CDR3 bases are TGTGCCAGCAGTTACGGGACAGGGGCCTACGAGCAGTACTTC.

This clone came up once. The chain combines TRBV7-6 with TRBJ2-1; possible D gene TRBD1, 7 bases. Per the germline V gene, CDR1 is SGHVS and CDR2 is FNYEAQ. V was pared by 0 bases and J by 11 bases, with 11 bases between. The CDR3 length is 13 residues. CDR3 residues: CASSLAQGGKQFF. CDR3 bases: TGTGCCAGCAGCTTAGCCCAGGGGGGCAAGCAGTTCTTC.